The 28 T cell receptor beta chains in this list originate from one sample, sequenced in a study of T cell responses to AZD1222 COVID-19 vaccine. Clones were read by immunoSEQ multiplex PCR, and TCRdb kept only the in-frame ones, dropping some. The sample records around 100,000 clones, approximately 90% being singletons. The sample was peripheral blood, taken on day 0 of AZD1222 vaccination. Receptors originate from an adult in good health.

This clone was counted between two and nine times. CDR3 DNA: TGCAGTGCTAGTAGCGGGAGGGGAGCAGATACGCAGTATTTT. Translating gives CSASSGRGADTQYF. The gene calls are TRBV20-1 and TRBJ2-3; TRBD2 matches at 11 bases. The CDR3 spans 14 residues. Germline V gene lookup returns CDR1 DFQATT and CDR2 SNEGSKA (reference sequence). V dropped 3 bases and J dropped 4; count of bases not matched to a gene: 3.

The chain has TRBV7-3 and TRBJ2-1; D may be TRBD2 (6 bases). The CDR3 totals 15 residues. Looked up from germline, CDR1 is SGHTA and CDR2 is FQGTGA. V was cut by 2 bases and J by 10 bases, with 18 bases left in between. The CDR3 reads CASSLLGQAEGEQFF. The CDR3 DNA reads as TGTGCCAGCAGCTTATTAGGACAAGCGGAGGGGGAGCAGTTCTTC.

The rearrangement joins TRBV6-2 or TRBV6-3 to TRBJ2-2, with 8 bases lining up with TRBD1. CDR3 size: 16 residues. J was trimmed by 2 bases and V by 5 bases; bases with no gene match: 7. CDR1 MNHEY and CDR2 SVGEGT come from the germline V gene. CDR3 loop: CASSPQGAANTGELFF. The CDR3 coding sequence is TGTGCCAGCAGTCCCCAGGGGGCGGCTAACACCGGGGAGCTGTTTTTT.

The chain links TRBV6-4 to TRBJ1-4; weak D call: TRBD1 (6 bases). CDR1 MRHNA and CDR2 SNTAGT come from the germline V gene. The CDR3 has 15 residues. Deletions cut 7 bases from V and 5 bases from J, with 17 bases between. Here the CDR3 reads CASNLLGGGNEKLFF. The DNA for the CDR3 is TGTGCCAGCAACCTACTAGGGGGGGGGAATGAAAAACTGTTTTTT.

The chain joins TRBV7-2 to TRBJ2-7; 7 nucleotides agree with TRBD1. The germline CDR1 and CDR2 sequences are SGHTA and FQGNSA. The CDR3 spans 14 residues. The V gene end was trimmed by 5 bases and the J gene end by 0 bases; junction bases not matched to a gene: 4. As DNA, the CDR3 is TGTGCCAGCAGCCAGGGGGTTAGCTCCTACGAGCAGTACTTC. Translated: CASSQGVSSYEQYF.

The rearrangement joins TRBV5-4 to TRBJ2-3; 8 bases agree with TRBD2. Trimming at V came to 4 bases and at J to 0 bases, leaving 13 bases not matched to a gene. The CDR3 runs to 18 residues. Germline V gene lookup returns CDR1 SGHNT and CDR2 YYREEE (reference sequence). In DNA, the CDR3 is TGTGCCAGCAGCGCTCGGACTAGCAGATTCACTAGCACAGATACGCAGTATTTT. It codes for CASSARTSRFTSTDTQYF.

Worth noting for this clone: At one of its ends the junction is not consistent with the germline gene, which may arise from a read error. J is TRBJ2-1 and V is TRBV6-1; 7 positions agree with TRBD2. The germline V gene has CDR1 MNHNS and CDR2 SASEGT. The CDR3 totals 12 residues. CDR3 sequence (DNA): TGTGCCAGCAGTGAAGAGGGACTAATTAGGATCTTC. Amino acid sequence: CASSEEGLIRIF.

The chain uses TRBV28 and TRBJ1-2, with TRBD1 matching over 7 bases. The CDR3 consists of 14 residues. V lost 6 bases, J lost 8 bases, and 12 bases stayed unmatched. In germline, CDR1 is MDHEN, CDR2 SYDVKM. CDR3 residues: CASRTGQSGRGYTF. CDR3 nucleotides: TGTGCCAGCAGAACGGGACAGTCGGGCCGAGGCTACACCTTC.

This chain connects TRBV6-2 or TRBV6-3 to TRBJ2-7; D gene unclear. Trimming removed 0 bases at V and 6 bases at J, with 9 bases between. Looked up from germline, CDR1 is MNHEY and CDR2 is SVGEGT. The CDR3 extends over 13 amino acids. The CDR3 spells CASSYSGAGEQYF. The CDR3 DNA reads TGTGCCAGCAGTTACTCCGGAGCTGGCGAGCAGTACTTC.

A single count supports this clone. The V call is TRBV29-1, the J call TRBJ1-4; 11 positions match TRBD1. The V gene's germline CDR1 is SQVTM and CDR2 ANQGSEA. The length of the CDR3 is 13 residues. Trimming took 7 bases from V and 5 from J; bases not matched to a gene: 3. The chain's CDR3 is CSAGTGGNEKLFF. The DNA of the CDR3 is TGCAGCGCGGGGACAGGGGGGAATGAAAAACTGTTTTTT.

The chain links TRBV3-1 (or the pseudogene TRBV3-2) to TRBJ1-1; D unclear. The V gene's germline CDR1 is LGHDT and CDR2 YNNKEL (reference sequence). This CDR3 comprises 13 residues. Trimming pared 4 bases from V and 1 base from J, leaving 7 bases between. CDR3 amino acids: CASSLQANTEAFF. The CDR3 DNA reads as TGTGCCAGCAGCCTTCAGGCGAACACTGAAGCTTTCTTT.

The chain recombines TRBV5-4 with TRBJ2-7; D tentatively fits TRBD1 or TRBD2 (6 bases each). Trimming took 4 bases from V and 3 from J, leaving 14 bases between them. Germline CDR1 and CDR2: SGHNT and YYREEE (reference sequence). The CDR3 has 14 amino acids. Here the CDR3 reads CASSPGGGHYEQYF. In DNA form, the CDR3 reads TGTGCCAGCAGCCCTGGAGGGGGGCACTACGAGCAGTACTTC.

The rearrangement links TRBV4-3 to TRBJ2-1; D is unresolved. CDR1 is LGHNA and CDR2 is YSLEER in the germline V gene. The CDR3 is 17 amino acids. V lost 0 bases to trimming and J lost 5 bases, with 17 bases between them. Here the CDR3 DNA reads TGCGCCAGCAGCCAAGATTCAATGAGCAGGTTTAACAATGAGCAGTTCTTC. Protein sequence: CASSQDSMSRFNNEQFF.

The sample holds one count of this clone. The chain couples TRBV11-2 to TRBJ1-2, with TRBD1 matching over 7 bases. The germline V gene encodes CDR1 SGHAT and CDR2 FQNNGV. The junction had 12 bases not matched to a gene; V was cut back by 7 bases and J by 4 bases. This CDR3 is built from 15 residues. The CDR3 protein is CASTRQGGSVYGYTF. CDR3 bases: TGTGCCAGCACCCGACAGGGCGGGTCGGTCTATGGCTACACCTTC.

This clone was seen once. V usage is TRBV11-2 and J usage is TRBJ1-3; no definite D call. This CDR3 comprises 15 residues. CDR1 is SGHAT, CDR2 FQNNGV, per germline. Trimming left V 5 bases short and J 5 bases short, with 16 bases between. CDR3 DNA sequence: TGTGCCAGCAGCCACCCGGGTAGGGCAAGAAACACCATATATTTT. Protein: CASSHPGRARNTIYF.

This clone was seen a single time. The chain employs TRBV6-2 or TRBV6-3 and TRBJ2-7, with TRBD1 identical over 11 bases. The V segment lost 5 bases and the J segment 5 bases; nucleotides outside the gene matches: 8. The CDR3 loop spans 15 amino acids. Germline values: CDR1 MNHEY, CDR2 SVGEGT. Written as DNA, the CDR3 is TGTGCCAGCAGTCCGAGGGACAGGGGGATTCACGAGCAGTACTTC. It yields the protein CASSPRDRGIHEQYF.

This chain uses TRBV9 with TRBJ1-2; the D gene is possibly TRBD1 (6 bases). The germline V and J ends were trimmed by 3 bases and 1 base, with 19 bases remaining between them. CDR1 SGDLS and CDR2 YYNGEE come from the germline V gene. There are 17 residues in the CDR3. As DNA, the CDR3 is TGTGCCAGCAGCGCTCAAAAGGGGGGCTCGCTTAACTATGGCTACACCTTC. Translation: CASSAQKGGSLNYGYTF.

This clone was observed a single time. The chain uses TRBV27 and TRBJ2-1; 7 bases fit TRBD1. Trimming took 5 bases from V and 10 from J; bases not matched to a gene: 11. Germline V gene data show CDR1 as MNHEY and CDR2 as SMNVEV (reference sequence). The CDR3 is 14 residues long. CDR3 in amino acids: CASSHGQVGLEQFF. Here the CDR3 DNA reads TGTGCCAGCAGTCACGGACAGGTAGGGCTGGAGCAGTTCTTC.

The chain recombines TRBV7-3 with TRBJ2-7; D may correspond to TRBD1 or TRBD2 (5 bases each). Per germline, CDR1 SGHTA and CDR2 FQGTGA. The V gene lost 5 bases and the J gene lost 6 bases, with 20 bases spanning the gap. This CDR3 contains 15 residues. CDR3 in amino acids: CASSPGRSGQSEQYF. The CDR3 DNA is TGTGCCAGCAGCCCGGGACGGTCGGGTCAGTCCGAGCAGTACTTC.

The chain carries TRBV19 and TRBJ2-3, with TRBD1 identical over 7 bases. CDR1 and CDR2 (germline): LNHDA, SQIVND (reference sequence). The CDR3 totals 13 residues. The V and J ends lost 9 bases and 4 bases, in that order; junction bases with no gene match: 7. This CDR3 reads CASTGTVADTQYF. CDR3 DNA sequence: TGTGCCAGCACCGGGACAGTAGCAGATACGCAGTATTTT. Supplemented by reference TRBV19 and TRBJ2-3, the full variable domain reads DGGITQSPKYLFRKEGQNVTLSCEQNLNHDAMYWYRQDPGQGLRLIYYSQIVNDFQKGDIAEGYSVSREKKESFPLTVTSAQKNPTAFYLCASTGTVADTQYFGPGTRLTVL.

This clone showed up just a few times. The CDR3 bases are TGTGCCAGCAGCTCCCCCCAGCCCCATAGCCGGAAGGGTGAGCAGTTCTTC. It is translated as CASSSPQPHSRKGEQFF. The rearrangement uses TRBV7-2 and TRBJ2-1, with D uncertain. Trimming took 4 bases from V and 9 from J, leaving 25 bases between them. The germline V gene has CDR1 SGHTA and CDR2 FQGNSA. This CDR3 contains 17 residues.

This clone was counted a single time. The CDR3 protein is CASSSGRLRQRGNYGYTF. Written as DNA, the CDR3 is TGTGCCAGCAGTTCGGGGCGACTAAGACAGCGAGGTAACTATGGCTACACCTTC. The chain employs TRBV28 and TRBJ1-2; D is possibly TRBD1 (5 bases). CDR1 and CDR2 (germline): MDHEN, SYDVKM. With 4 bases removed from V and 1 base from J, the gap between germline ends came to 22 bases. The CDR3 is made up of 18 amino acids.

The gene calls are TRBV18 and TRBJ2-7, with D possibly being TRBD1 (8 bases). V was pared by 3 bases and J by 4 bases, with 13 bases between. CDR1 and CDR2 (germline): KGHSH, LQKENI. This CDR3 comprises 14 residues. The CDR3 loop reads CASSPTGEGYEQYF. The DNA of the CDR3 is TGTGCCAGCTCACCGACAGGGGAGGGATACGAGCAGTACTTC.

The chain carries TRBV3-1 (or the pseudogene TRBV3-2) and TRBJ2-1, with 15 bases matching TRBD2. The V gene end was trimmed by 4 bases and the J gene end by 1 base; junction bases not matched to a gene: 2. CDR1 is LGHDT, CDR2 YNNKEL, per germline (reference sequence). There are 17 residues in the CDR3. The CDR3 loop is CASSLGLAGGSYNEQFF. The CDR3 nucleotides read TGTGCCAGCAGCCTGGGACTAGCGGGGGGTTCCTACAATGAGCAGTTCTTC.

This clone was seen only a few times. The chain employs TRBV28 and TRBJ1-2, with TRBD1 as a possible D gene (5 bases). The V end lost 5 bases, the J end lost 4 bases, and 11 bases lay between the germline ends. Germline values: CDR1 MDHEN, CDR2 SYDVKM. The CDR3 contains 13 residues. CDR3 coding DNA: TGTGCCAGCAGTCGGACGGGGGGCTATGGCTACACCTTC. Encoded protein: CASSRTGGYGYTF.

This clone was seen a few times. This CDR3 reads CASSLRGGETQYF. The CDR3 DNA sequence: TGCGCCAGCAGCTTGAGAGGAGGAGAGACCCAGTACTTC. The chain joins TRBV5-1 to TRBJ2-5; TRBD2 is a possible D gene (5 bases). Germline V CDR1 and CDR2: SGHRS, YFSETQ. V shed 1 base and J shed 4 bases, with 8 bases lying between them. This CDR3 spans 13 amino acids.

This sequence joins TRBV7-2 and TRBJ2-7; D is unclear. CDR1 and CDR2 (germline): SGHTA, FQGNSA. The V and J ends lost 0 bases and 1 base respectively, with 13 bases between them. The length of the CDR3 is 16 residues. CDR3 nucleotide sequence: TGTGCCAGCAGCTTAGCGGTAGCCTTAAATTCCTACGAGCAGTACTTC. The encoded protein is CASSLAVALNSYEQYF.

V is TRBV7-8 and J is TRBJ2-5; 8 nucleotides align to TRBD2. The germline CDR1 and CDR2 sequences are SGHVS and FQNEAQ. The V and J ends lost 6 bases and 2 bases, in that order; junction bases with no gene match: 8. CDR3 length: 15 amino acids. The CDR3 protein is CASSGGTGGQETQYF. In nucleotides, the CDR3 is TGTGCCAGCAGTGGGGGTACGGGAGGGCAAGAGACCCAGTACTTC.